This T cell receptor beta chain was obtained from a study of cytomegalovirus exposure and HLA in healthy donors. CDR1 and CDR2 (germline): MNHNS, SASEGT. The CDR3 sequence is 14 residues long. The junction had 1 base not matched to a gene; V was cut back by 6 bases and J by 1 base. Findings and caveats of the study: Immune exposure information comprised only CMV serostatus. An analysis done earlier found most TCR beta V segments productive about 90% or about 30% of the time. TCR sequences were mostly rare, though some public TCRs occurred in many donors.

It was with 60 Vbeta and 13 Jbeta primers that the PCR ran. Sequencing was performed with immunoSEQ multiplex PCR; in TCRdb, only in-frame clones are kept and a portion is missing. The sample gives 150,000 or so clones, approximately 80% of which show up once; less than 1% is in the top ten. In the case of this clone: Antigen: not known.

Unrecorded immune exposure was likely among donors, who were nominally healthy when sampled. The clonotype comes from a female donor in good health and CMV-seronegative. J is TRBJ2-2 and V is TRBV6-1; 8 bases match TRBD1. The sample consisted of PBMCs. The CDR3 protein is CASRGTGNTGELFF. The CDR3 DNA reads as TGTGCCAGCAGGGGGACAGGGAACACCGGGGAGCTGTTTTTT.